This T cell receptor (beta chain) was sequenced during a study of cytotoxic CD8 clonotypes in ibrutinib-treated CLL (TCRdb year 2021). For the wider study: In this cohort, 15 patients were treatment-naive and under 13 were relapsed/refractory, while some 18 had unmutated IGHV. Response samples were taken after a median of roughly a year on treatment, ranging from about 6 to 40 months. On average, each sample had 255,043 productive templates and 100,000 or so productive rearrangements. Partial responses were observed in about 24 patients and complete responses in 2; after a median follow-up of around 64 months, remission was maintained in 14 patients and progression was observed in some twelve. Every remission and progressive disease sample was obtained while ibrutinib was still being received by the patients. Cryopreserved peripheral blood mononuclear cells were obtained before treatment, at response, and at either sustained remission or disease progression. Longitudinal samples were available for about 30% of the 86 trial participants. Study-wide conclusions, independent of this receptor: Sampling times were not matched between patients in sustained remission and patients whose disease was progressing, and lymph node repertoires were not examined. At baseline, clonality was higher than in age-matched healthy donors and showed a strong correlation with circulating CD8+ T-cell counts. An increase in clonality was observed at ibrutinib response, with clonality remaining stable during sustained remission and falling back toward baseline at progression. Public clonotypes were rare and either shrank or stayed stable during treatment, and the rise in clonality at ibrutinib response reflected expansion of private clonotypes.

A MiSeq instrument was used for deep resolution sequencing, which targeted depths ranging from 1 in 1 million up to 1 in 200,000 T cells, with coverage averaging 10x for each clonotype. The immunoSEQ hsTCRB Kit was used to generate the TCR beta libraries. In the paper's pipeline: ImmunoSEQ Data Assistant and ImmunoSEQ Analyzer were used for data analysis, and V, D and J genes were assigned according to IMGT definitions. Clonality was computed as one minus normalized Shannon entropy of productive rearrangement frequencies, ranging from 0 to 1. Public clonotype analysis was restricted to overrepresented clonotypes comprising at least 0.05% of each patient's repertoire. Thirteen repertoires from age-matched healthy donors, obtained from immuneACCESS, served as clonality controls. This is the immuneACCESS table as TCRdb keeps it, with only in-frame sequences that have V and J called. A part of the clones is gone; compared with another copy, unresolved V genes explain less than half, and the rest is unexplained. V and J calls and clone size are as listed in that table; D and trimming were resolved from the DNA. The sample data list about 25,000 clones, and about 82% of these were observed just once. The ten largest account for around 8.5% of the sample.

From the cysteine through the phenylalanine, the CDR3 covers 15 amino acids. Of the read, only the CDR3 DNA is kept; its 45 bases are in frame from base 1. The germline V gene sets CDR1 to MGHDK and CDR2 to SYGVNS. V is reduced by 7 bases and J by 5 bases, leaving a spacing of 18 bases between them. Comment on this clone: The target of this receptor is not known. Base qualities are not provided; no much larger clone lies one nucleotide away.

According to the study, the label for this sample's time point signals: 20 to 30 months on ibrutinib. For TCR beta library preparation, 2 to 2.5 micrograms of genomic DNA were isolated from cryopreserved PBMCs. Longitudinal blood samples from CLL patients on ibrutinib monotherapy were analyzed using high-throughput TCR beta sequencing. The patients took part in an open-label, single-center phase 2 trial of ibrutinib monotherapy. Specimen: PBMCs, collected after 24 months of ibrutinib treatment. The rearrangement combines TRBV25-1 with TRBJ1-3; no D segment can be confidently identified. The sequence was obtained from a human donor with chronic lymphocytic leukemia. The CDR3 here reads CASMGNGAKRNTIYF. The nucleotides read TGTGCCAGCATGGGGAACGGAGCAAAAAGAAACACCATATATTTT.